This note documents a single T cell receptor beta chain sequence. Its antigen is still unknown. Per-nucleotide qualities are absent, and no much larger clonotype sits a single base away. Adults with ileal or ileocolonic Crohn's disease for whom ileocolonic resection was indicated were considered eligible. Whole ileal mucosal biopsies were stored frozen at -80°C before DNA extraction. Genomic DNA was extracted from frozen whole biopsies with a TRizol-based method and quantified on a NanoDrop 2000 spectrophotometer. This specimen comes from a study of T cell repertoires in ileal Crohn's disease (dated by TCRdb to about 2019). For the study in its entirety: The median duration of disease was about 7.3 years, and at the time of surgery roughly 38% of patients were active smokers. Postoperative therapy was given to about half of the patients, with thiopurines administered to approximately twelve patients and anti-TNF agents administered to 18 patients. TCR repertoire analysis was done in fewer than 65 Crohn's disease patients from a prospective multicentre cohort. A total of roughly 170 mucosal samples from approximately 60 patients were sequenced, with samples obtained at several locations on the surgical specimen and at postoperative endoscopy. The study ran alongside a multicentre cohort designed to identify predictors of early endoscopic recurrence after ileocolonic resection. Every patient underwent surgery because of a complication, which was stricturing disease in around 60% and penetrating disease in 39%. A Rutgeerts score higher than i0 was the definition used for endoscopic postoperative recurrence.

The V end loses 2 bases and the J end loses 0 bases, and a stretch of 10 bases separates them. CDR1 and CDR2, per the germline V gene (reference sequence), are LNHDA and SQIVND. The CDR3 covers 15 residues, taking in both the cysteine and the phenylalanine. Only the CDR3 DNA stays, 45 bases, in frame from base 1. For commercial TCRB immunosequencing, five hundred nanograms of biopsy DNA were submitted for each sample. CDR3 regions were amplified from genomic DNA by Adaptive Biotechnology using a two-step, amplification bias-controlled multiplex PCR. In the first PCR, primers covered every V and J gene segment, and in the second PCR, barcodes and Illumina adapters were added. An Illumina instrument was used to sequence the CDR3 libraries. Regarding the original processing steps: Vendor-provided pipelines were combined with custom analysis of raw data in R/Bioconductor under R version 3.3.0. Clonality, which ranges from 0 to 1, was calculated as the inverse of the normalised Shannon entropy across all productive clones. High-frequency clones were defined as the share of the repertoire occupied by the top 100 clones, with only clones passing a 95% confidence test being retained. The Simpson index measured repertoire diversity, and the Morisita-Horn index measured overlap between samples. TCRdb holds this immuneACCESS table with in-frame rearrangements only. Some clones are missing; in checked studies, unresolved V genes explain under half, and the rest has no known cause. V and J calls and clone size are given by that table; D and trimming were obtained from the DNA. This sample holds over 9,500 clones; over 65% were observed only once. Roughly 27% of the sample is in the top ten clones.

Here is what the overall study found, with its caveats: Patients who were active smokers at surgery had a significantly higher proportion of clonal expansions than non-smokers (approximately 28% vs 17%, p=0.02). More high-frequency clones were carried by sorted CD8 T cells than by CD4 T cells, suggesting that mucosal expansions were mainly CD8. Endoscopic recurrence was linked to a higher percentage of high-frequency clones at surgery, and recurrence occurred in every patient whose clonality exceeded 26.8% (18/57). Mucosal CD4 and CD8 T cells were sorted and sequenced only in a subgroup of patients, whose size was not stated.

The origin of this receptor is an adult with Crohn's disease. Sequencing was performed on ileal tissue. The chain employs TRBV19 and TRBJ1-1, with TRBD1 as a weak D call on 5 bases. The encoded CDR3 is CASSIQTAMNTEAFF. The nucleotides are TGTGCCAGTAGTATACAGACAGCCATGAACACTGAAGCTTTCTTT.